This T cell receptor (beta chain) emerged from a study of T cells after yellow fever vaccination. On the study more broadly: SMART-Seq v4 Ultra Low Input served to prepare low-cell-number fractions.

Study-wide points: Sorted repertoires could include abundant contaminating clonotypes from bulk cells. Clones that expanded after primary vaccination mostly reappeared after the booster (roughly 96% CD4, about 91% CD8).

Germline values: CDR1 KGHDR, CDR2 SFDVKD. V was clipped by 1 base and J by 8 bases, with 10 bases between them. This CDR3 region has 13 residues. In this sample, this clonotype turned up a few times. Antigen specificity is unknown. In TCRdb, the 5' RACE reads were re-called with MiXCR into one record per CDR3 protein. The profile shows about 340,000 distinct CDR3 sequences, 12% of them singletons. This receptor was taken from a man younger than 30 who received the YFV17D yellow fever vaccine. Specimen: CD4+ T cells sorted from PBMCs, collected 15 days after the yellow fever booster vaccination. The chain couples TRBV24-1 to TRBJ1-2; the D gene is possibly TRBD1 (6 bases). This CDR3 is CATSDFSGVGYTF. In DNA form, the CDR3 reads TGTGCCACCAGTGATTTTTCAGGGGTGGGCTACACCTTC.